This T cell receptor (beta chain) comes out of a study of type 1 regulatory T cells. Study-wide background: An in vitro protocol generated T-allo10, a Tr1-enriched, alloantigen-specific CD4 T cell product.

V lost 5 bases to trimming and J lost 5 bases, with 17 bases between them. This CDR3 spans 15 amino acids. The V gene's germline CDR1 is SGHTA and CDR2 FQGNSA. This clonotype is medium-sized (0.01 to 0.1%) within its sample. TCRdb re-analysed the reads in MiXCR, keeping a single row per CDR3 protein. The sample includes about 18,000 distinct CDR3 sequences, roughly 10% of them seen just once. The chain joins TRBV7-2 to TRBJ2-3; the D gene is possibly TRBD2 (6 bases). The specimen was CD4+ T cells, either the whole sample or a sorted fraction (not recorded which). The receptor was derived from a human donor in good health. CDR3 residues: CASSRNRGLRDTQYF. CDR3 bases: TGTGCCAGCAGCCGCAATCGGGGACTGAGAGATACGCAGTATTTT.